These 32 T cell receptor beta chains were sequenced from one sample in a study of T cell responses to AZD1222 COVID-19 vaccine. Only in-frame clones appear in the TCRdb table, and some are missing; sequencing was by immunoSEQ multiplex PCR. Of around 180,000 clones listed, roughly nine tenths are singletons. Source: peripheral blood, taken on day 0 of AZD1222 vaccination. The receptors originated from an adult in good health.

V gene TRBV6-5 combines with J gene TRBJ1-2; no clear D gene. V lost 0 bases and J lost 0, with 8 bases in between. CDR3 length: 15 residues. Germline-derived CDR1 and CDR2 are MNHEY and SVGAGI. The CDR3 coding sequence is TGTGCCAGCAGTTACTCCCAGATTCCTAACTATGGCTACACCTTC. Amino acids: CASSYSQIPNYGYTF.

Concerning this clone: The same CDR3 arises from other DNA sequences in this sample as well. The chain combines TRBV18 with TRBJ1-2; TRBD1 might be the D (5 bases). The CDR3 covers 13 residues. With 2 bases removed from V and 2 bases from J, the gap between germline ends came to 6 bases. The germline V gene has CDR1 KGHSH and CDR2 LQKENI. CDR3 region: CASSPEGNYGYTF. The CDR3 DNA reads TGTGCCAGCTCACCAGAGGGGAACTATGGCTACACCTTC. Based on the CDR3 plus reference TRBV18 and TRBJ1-2, the full variable domain is NAGVMQNPRHLVRRRGQEARLRCSPMKGHSHVYWYRQLPEEGLKFMVYLQKENIIDESGMPKERFSAEFPKEGPSILRIQQVVRGDSAAYFCASSPEGNYGYTFGSGTRLTVV.

The chain recombines TRBV6-1 with TRBJ1-5; D unresolved. V lost 0 bases, J lost 1 base, and 4 bases lay in between. The germline CDR1 and CDR2 sequences are MNHNS and SASEGT. The CDR3 has 14 amino acids. DNA for the CDR3: TGTGCCAGCAGTGAAGCCGTGAGCAATCAGCCCCAGCATTTT. It translates to CASSEAVSNQPQHF.

The chain combines TRBV5-5 with TRBJ1-2, with a tentative D call TRBD1 (6 bases). V lost 4 bases and J lost 8, with 21 bases in between. Per germline, CDR1 SGHKS and CDR2 YYEKEE (reference sequence). The CDR3 is 15 residues long. The CDR3 is CASSPPDSGPGGYTF. CDR3 DNA: TGTGCCAGCAGCCCGCCGGACAGCGGACCGGGGGGCTACACCTTC.

The CDR3 reads CASSYAKNEQFF. The CDR3 nucleotides read TGTGCCAGCAGTTACGCCAAAAATGAGCAGTTCTTC. V is TRBV6-2 or TRBV6-3 and J is TRBJ2-1; the D is unclear. This CDR3 region has 12 residues. V was cut by 2 bases and J by 7 bases, with 6 bases left in between. Looked up from germline, CDR1 is MNHEY and CDR2 is SVGEGT.

This chain uses TRBV7-8 with TRBJ2-7; 12 nucleotides match TRBD2. CDR3 length: 15 residues. Trimming removed 5 bases from V and 6 bases from J; junction bases left unmatched: 8. Germline CDR1 reads SGHVS; CDR2 reads FQNEAQ. CDR3 nucleotide sequence: TGTGCCAGCAGCCGCAACCCTAGCGGGGGGGGCGAGCAGTACTTC. Translating it yields CASSRNPSGGGEQYF.

The rearrangement joins TRBV9 to TRBJ1-2; D ambiguous. The CDR3 is 15 residues long. Trimming stripped 0 bases from V and 4 bases from J, with 13 bases between. Germline loops: CDR1 SGDLS, CDR2 YYNGEE. The CDR3 coding sequence is TGTGCCAGCAGCGTAGGCACGGGAGTTACCTATGGCTACACCTTC. Protein product: CASSVGTGVTYGYTF.

The CDR3 here is CASTPSQGALGYTF. The CDR3 DNA reads TGTGCCAGCACCCCTTCTCAGGGGGCATTGGGCTACACCTTC. The chain combines TRBV7-8 with TRBJ1-2; TRBD1 matches 8 bases. Looked up from germline, CDR1 is SGHVS and CDR2 is FQNEAQ. V shed 7 bases, J shed 8 bases, and the junction held 12 bases outside the gene matches. The CDR3 spans 14 residues. Using reference TRBV7-8 and TRBJ1-2 for the parts outside the CDR3, the full variable domain is GAGVSQSPRYKVAKRGQDVALRCDPISGHVSLFWYQQALGQGPEFLTYFQNEAQLDKSGLPSDRFFAERPEGSVSTLKIQRTQQEDSAVYLCASTPSQGALGYTFGSGTRLTVV.

This clone came up a few times. This rearrangement joins TRBV4-3 to TRBJ2-1; 7 nucleotides line up with TRBD2. The CDR3 consists of 15 residues. Germline V gene sequence: CDR1 LGHNA, CDR2 YSLEER. Unmatched junction bases numbered 5, after V lost 1 base and J lost 5 bases. The chain's CDR3 is CASSQAGGPDNEQFF. The CDR3 nucleotides read TGCGCCAGCAGCCAAGCGGGGGGACCGGACAATGAGCAGTTCTTC.

The rearrangement uses TRBV30 and TRBJ2-7, with 7 bases fitting TRBD1. Germline assignment: CDR1 GTSNPN and CDR2 SVGIG (reference sequence). CDR3 size: 13 residues. Unmatched junction bases numbered 5, after V lost 3 bases and J lost 3 bases. In nucleotides, the CDR3 is TGTGCCTGGAGGGTAGGGGGCCTCTACGAGCAGTACTTC. Translation: CAWRVGGLYEQYF.

CDR3 residues: CASSEISRALYGYTF. In DNA form, the CDR3 reads TGTGCCAGCAGTGAAATATCCAGGGCCCTTTATGGCTACACCTTC. The J gene is TRBJ1-2, the V gene TRBV2, with D tentatively TRBD1 (5 bases). The CDR3 is 15 amino acids. V lost 2 bases, J lost 5 bases, and 15 bases lay in between. Germline V gives CDR1 SNHLY, CDR2 FYNNEI.

This clone occurred once. J is TRBJ2-7 and V is TRBV11-3, with unresolved D. The germline V and J ends were trimmed by 5 bases and 2 bases, with 13 bases remaining between them. This CDR3 is built from 14 residues. CDR1 is SGHNT and CDR2 is YENEEA in the germline V gene. In DNA form, the CDR3 reads TGTGCCAGCAGCCCCTCAGGCCAGACCTACGAGCAGTACTTC. Translating gives CASSPSGQTYEQYF.

The chain combines TRBV4-3 with TRBJ2-2, with a tentative D call TRBD2 (6 bases). Germline CDR1 and CDR2: LGHNA and YSLEER. Trimming pared 4 bases from V and 5 bases from J, leaving 14 bases between. The CDR3 is 15 residues long. The CDR3 is CASSPRFGGTGELFF. Written as DNA, the CDR3 is TGCGCCAGCAGCCCCAGGTTTGGGGGGACCGGGGAGCTGTTTTTT.

V and J are TRBV4-3 and TRBJ1-2; 7 nucleotides agree with TRBD1. The V segment lost 2 bases and the J segment 4 bases; nucleotides outside the gene matches: 16. There are 18 residues in the CDR3. Germline values: CDR1 LGHNA, CDR2 YSLEER. This CDR3 is CASSQHTPSGGASYGYTF. The CDR3 DNA is TGCGCCAGCAGCCAACACACACCTTCAGGGGGTGCGAGCTATGGCTACACCTTC.

V is TRBV4-3 and J is TRBJ2-3; D is perhaps TRBD2 (7 bases). The CDR3 extends over 17 amino acids. Germline V gene sequence: CDR1 LGHNA, CDR2 YSLEER. Trimming took off 0 bases at V and 3 bases at J, with 16 bases between the two ends. The CDR3 DNA sequence: TGCGCCAGCAGCCAAGATCAGGGCGGGGGCCGGACAGATACGCAGTATTTT. It yields the protein CASSQDQGGGRTDTQYF.

The chain combines TRBV19 with TRBJ1-2, with 7 positions matching TRBD1. J lost 6 bases, V lost 5 bases, and 9 bases had no gene match. The germline V gene has CDR1 LNHDA and CDR2 SQIVND (reference sequence). CDR3 length equals 14 residues. For the CDR3, the DNA is TGTGCCAGTAGTCCTACGACAGGGTCCAATGGCTACACCTTC. Translating gives CASSPTTGSNGYTF.

This chain links TRBV2 with TRBJ2-7, with a tentative D call TRBD1 (6 bases). Deletions cut 5 bases from V and 1 base from J, with 15 bases between. The CDR3 extends over 15 amino acids. Per germline, CDR1 SNHLY and CDR2 FYNNEI. The CDR3 protein is CASSPRTAISYEQYF. As DNA, the CDR3 is TGTGCCAGCAGTCCCCGGACAGCGATTTCCTACGAGCAGTACTTC. Looking up the rest from reference TRBV2 and TRBJ2-7 gives the full variable domain: EPEVTQTPSHQVTQMGQEVILRCVPISNHLYFYWYRQILGQKVEFLVSFYNNEISEKSEIFDDQFSVERPDGSNFTLKIRSTKLEDSAMYFCASSPRTAISYEQYFGPGTRLTVT.

In nucleotides, the CDR3 is TGTGCCAGCAGCCCGCCTGGCAGCGAGCAGTACTTC. Its protein product is CASSPPGSEQYF. V is TRBV5-5 and J is TRBJ2-7; D is ambiguous. This CDR3 is 12 amino acids long. Trimming stripped 4 bases from V and 6 bases from J, with 11 bases between. The germline V gene encodes CDR1 SGHKS and CDR2 YYEKEE (reference sequence).

The chain links TRBV6-7 to TRBJ1-2, with 7 bases aligning to TRBD1. TRBV6-7 is an ORF for which the function is uncertain. V dropped 5 bases and J dropped 0; count of bases not matched to a gene: 15. The CDR3 is 18 residues long. CDR3 sequence reads: CASSATGYIGPPNYGYTF. DNA for the CDR3: TGTGCCAGCAGTGCGACAGGGTACATCGGGCCCCCTAACTATGGCTACACCTTC.

The chain couples TRBV19 to TRBJ1-1; D not resolved. Trimming stripped 5 bases from V and 1 base from J, with 14 bases between. Germline-derived CDR1 and CDR2 are LNHDA and SQIVND (reference sequence). This CDR3 has 15 amino acids. The CDR3 DNA follows: TGTGCCAGTAGTGCCCAACAAGAACAGAACACTGAAGCTTTCTTT. Translation: CASSAQQEQNTEAFF.

The sample holds one count of this clone. The V and J genes are TRBV9 and TRBJ2-3; perhaps D is TRBD1 or TRBD2 (6 bases each). In germline, CDR1 is SGDLS, CDR2 YYNGEE. The CDR3 length is 15 residues. Trimming shortened V by 4 bases and J by 5 bases, and 17 bases separated the two germline ends. In DNA form, the CDR3 reads TGTGCCAGCAGCTTCCAGCCGGGGGCGGAAGATACGCAGTATTTT. This codes for CASSFQPGAEDTQYF.

J is TRBJ1-1 and V is TRBV7-2, with 8 bases fitting TRBD1. The CDR3 consists of 15 residues. Germline trimming cut 1 base from V and 3 bases from J; bases unmatched to any gene: 4. Germline values: CDR1 SGHTA, CDR2 FQGNSA. The CDR3 DNA is TGTGCCAGCAGCTTAGGGACAGGGATATACACTGAAGCTTTCTTT. This gives the protein CASSLGTGIYTEAFF. The whole variable domain, remainder taken from reference TRBV7-2 and TRBJ1-1, is GAGVSQSPSNKVTEKGKDVELRCDPISGHTALYWYRQSLGQGLEFLIYFQGNSAPDKSGLPSDRFSAERTGGSVSTLTIQRTQQEDSAVYLCASSLGTGIYTEAFFGQGTRLTVV.

The chain has TRBV14 and TRBJ2-5, with TRBD2 matching over 7 bases. The V gene's germline CDR1 is SGHDN and CDR2 FVKESK. This CDR3 comprises 15 residues. Trimming removed 3 bases from V and 4 bases from J; junction bases left unmatched: 8. The CDR3 reads CASSHVLAVGETQYF. The CDR3 DNA sequence: TGTGCCAGCAGCCACGTCCTAGCGGTTGGAGAGACCCAGTACTTC.

The rearrangement uses TRBV11-2 and TRBJ2-1; 12 bases match TRBD2. The germline gives CDR1 SGHAT, CDR2 FQNNGV. Trimming cost V 0 bases and J 11 bases; bases outside gene matches: 11. This CDR3 comprises 17 residues. CDR3 in DNA: TGTGCCAGCAGCTTAGATGTGTCGGCTAGCGGGGGGGCACAGCAGTTCTTC. Translation gives CASSLDVSASGGAQQFF.

The V and J genes are TRBV7-3 and TRBJ1-2; D is uncertain. This CDR3 is 13 amino acids long. Germline lookup yields CDR1 SGHTA and CDR2 FQGTGA. V shed 6 bases and J shed 6 bases, with 14 bases lying between them. CDR3 bases: TGTGCCAGCAGTCCCACGGGAGTTGATGGCTACACCTTC. Translated: CASSPTGVDGYTF. Using reference TRBV7-3 and TRBJ1-2 for the parts outside the CDR3, the full variable domain is GAGVSQTPSNKVTEKGKYVELRCDPISGHTALYWYRQSLGQGPEFLIYFQGTGAADDSGLPNDRFFAVRPEGSVSTLKIQRTERGDSAVYLCASSPTGVDGYTFGSGTRLTVV.

V and J are TRBV5-1 and TRBJ2-6; no firm D call. CDR1 and CDR2 (germline): SGHRS, YFSETQ. The CDR3 totals 16 residues. V dropped 5 bases and J dropped 0 bases, with 12 bases sitting between them. The CDR3 loop reads CASRSDGNSGANVLTF. The CDR3 nucleotides read TGCGCCAGCAGATCGGACGGCAACTCTGGGGCCAACGTCCTGACTTTC.

The V and J genes are TRBV5-1 and TRBJ2-5; D may correspond to TRBD1 or TRBD2 (5 bases each). The V end lost 9 bases, the J end lost 0 bases, and 12 bases lay between the germline ends. There are 13 residues in the CDR3. Germline V lookup: CDR1 SGHRS, CDR2 YFSETQ. The CDR3 region has the DNA TGCGCCACCAAACGGGGCTACCAAGAGACCCAGTACTTC. Translation: CATKRGYQETQYF.

This clone was counted a single time. The chain uses TRBV1 and TRBJ2-7; TRBD2, the table's D call, was not compared with the DNA. TRBV1 is listed as a pseudogene. The CDR3 loop spans 17 amino acids. The CDR3 protein is CTSSQDSVSGASYEQYF. In DNA, the CDR3 is TGCACCAGCAGCCAAGATTCGGTTAGCGGGGCCTCCTACGAGCAGTACTTC.

The chain has TRBV10-3 and TRBJ1-1; D call uncertain. Trimming shortened V by 8 bases and J by 1 base, and 11 bases separated the two germline ends. Germline lookup yields CDR1 ENHRY and CDR2 SYGVKD. This CDR3 has 13 amino acids. The CDR3 here is CAIGRGANTEAFF. The CDR3 coding sequence is TGTGCCATCGGTCGGGGAGCGAACACTGAAGCTTTCTTT.

In this sample, this clone turned up once. This rearrangement joins TRBV2 to TRBJ1-5, with D possibly TRBD1 on 6 matching bases. Trimming took off 3 bases at V and 2 bases at J, with 8 bases between the two ends. The CDR3 runs 14 residues. From germline, CDR1 is SNHLY and CDR2 FYNNEI. The CDR3 DNA sequence: TGTGCCAGCAGTGACAGGGGAGGCAATCAGCCCCAGCATTTT. Translated, it gives CASSDRGGNQPQHF.

This rearrangement joins TRBV5-4 to TRBJ1-5; D gene unclear. Looked up from germline, CDR1 is SGHNT and CDR2 is YYREEE (reference sequence). The V and J ends lost 0 bases and 4 bases respectively, with 11 bases between them. The CDR3 is 15 amino acids. CDR3 sequence reads: CASSLDAGRNQPQHF. CDR3 DNA sequence: TGTGCCAGCAGCTTGGACGCTGGCAGGAATCAGCCCCAGCATTTT.

The genes are TRBV4-1 and TRBJ1-1, with D possibly TRBD1 on 5 matching bases. Trimming removed 4 bases from V and 5 bases from J, with 29 bases in between. The germline CDR1 and CDR2 sequences are MGHRA and YSYEKL. This CDR3 region has 19 residues. The CDR3 reads CASSLLTGRSREENTEAFF. DNA of the CDR3: TGCGCCAGCAGCCTTCTTACCGGTAGGTCCAGGGAAGAGAATACTGAAGCTTTCTTT.